Each of the 28 T cell receptor beta chains below was sequenced from the same sample in a study of blood T cell repertoires in COVID-19 (dated by TCRdb to the early 2020s). The library was made by the immunoSEQ multiplex PCR assay. TCRdb took over this immuneACCESS table, retaining in-frame rearrangements with V and J assigned. Such tables are incomplete; in checked studies, under half of the missing clones stem from an unresolved V gene, and the remainder is unexplained. The table for this sample lists just over 150,000 clones; around 80% of them were counted only once. The ten biggest clones cover 9% to 10% of the sample. What was sequenced was peripheral blood. The source is a woman in her forties or fifties with acute or convalescent COVID-19.

V gene TRBV5-4 combines with J gene TRBJ2-4; 9 nucleotides line up with TRBD1. The germline V gene encodes CDR1 SGHNT and CDR2 YYREEE (reference sequence). V was pared by 4 bases and J by 4 bases, with 6 bases of the junction left unmatched. The CDR3 length is 15 residues. DNA for the CDR3: TGTGCCAGCAGCCCCCCGGGACAGGGAAAAAACATTCAGTACTTC. Amino acids: CASSPPGQGKNIQYF. Together with reference TRBV5-4 and TRBJ2-4, the CDR3 gives the full variable domain: ETGVTQSPTHLIKTRGQQVTLRCSSQSGHNTVSWYQQALGQGPQFIFQYYREEENGRGNFPPRFSGLQFPNYSSELNVNALELDDSALYLCASSPPGQGKNIQYFGAGTRLSVL.

The chain combines TRBV3-1 (or the pseudogene TRBV3-2) with TRBJ2-7; 8 bases are shared with TRBD2. V shed 1 base, J shed 4 bases, and the junction held 6 bases outside the gene matches. The CDR3 is 15 residues long. In germline, CDR1 is LGHDT, CDR2 YNNKEL (reference sequence). The CDR3 sequence: CASSQGLGGRYEQYF. CDR3 nucleotide sequence: TGTGCCAGCAGCCAAGGGCTTGGCGGGAGGTACGAGCAGTACTTC.

This clone occurred a few times. J is TRBJ2-7 and V is TRBV19, with 8 bases matching TRBD1. The CDR3 has 14 amino acids. In germline, CDR1 is LNHDA, CDR2 SQIVND (reference sequence). J gave up 9 bases and V 2 bases, and 9 bases lay outside the gene matches. The CDR3 nucleotides are TGTGCCAGTAGTATAACACAGGGGGGCTCGCGGCAGTACTTC. It yields the protein CASSITQGGSRQYF.

This clone appeared a single time. The V call is TRBV7-2, the J call TRBJ1-1, with D hard to call. This CDR3 region has 13 residues. Germline CDR1 reads SGHTA; CDR2 reads FQGNSA. With 5 bases removed from V and 5 bases from J, the gap between germline ends came to 12 bases. Written as DNA, the CDR3 is TGTGCCAGCAGCCCCCTGGGCGGGACTGAAGCTTTCTTT. Translating it yields CASSPLGGTEAFF.

The V call is TRBV12-3 or TRBV12-4, the J call TRBJ2-7; D might be TRBD2 (7 bases). Trimming cost V 4 bases and J 6 bases, with 13 bases left between them. The CDR3 contains 13 residues. CDR3 DNA sequence: TGTGCCAGCAGTTCCGGACAGCGGGGCGAGCAGTACTTC. Translating gives CASSSGQRGEQYF.

The sample holds one count of this clone. This rearrangement joins TRBV2 to TRBJ1-1; 9 bases match TRBD1. Germline values: CDR1 SNHLY, CDR2 FYNNEI. The V and J ends lost 7 bases and 6 bases, in that order; junction bases with no gene match: 12. The CDR3 is made up of 15 amino acids. The CDR3 loop is CASKSWDREASEAFF. For the CDR3, the DNA is TGTGCCAGCAAGTCCTGGGACAGGGAGGCCTCTGAAGCTTTCTTT.

The chain recombines TRBV2 with TRBJ2-2, with 8 bases lining up with TRBD1. The V segment lost 8 bases and the J segment 2 bases; nucleotides outside the gene matches: 4. There are 14 residues in the CDR3. CDR1 is SNHLY and CDR2 is FYNNEI in the germline V gene. DNA for the CDR3: TGTGCCAGCCAGACAGGGGTCAACACCGGGGAGCTGTTTTTT. It codes for CASQTGVNTGELFF. Together with reference TRBV2 and TRBJ2-2, the CDR3 gives the full variable domain: EPEVTQTPSHQVTQMGQEVILRCVPISNHLYFYWYRQILGQKVEFLVSFYNNEISEKSEIFDDQFSVERPDGSNFTLKIRSTKLEDSAMYFCASQTGVNTGELFFGEGSRLTVL.

The rearrangement uses TRBV6-5 and TRBJ1-6; 7 nucleotides line up with TRBD1. In germline, CDR1 is MNHEY, CDR2 SVGAGI. J lost 6 bases, V lost 5 bases, and 7 bases had no gene match. CDR3 length equals 15 residues. The CDR3 bases are TGTGCCAGCAGTCGCATACAGGGGAGTAATTCACCCCTCCACTTT. It encodes CASSRIQGSNSPLHF.

This chain links TRBV27 with TRBJ2-1; 7 bases are shared with TRBD2. This CDR3 contains 16 residues. CDR1 and CDR2 (germline): MNHEY, SMNVEV (reference sequence). V dropped 2 bases and J dropped 3; count of bases not matched to a gene: 7. As DNA, the CDR3 is TGTGCCAGCAGTTTACTCATCAGCGGGGTCTACAATGAGCAGTTCTTC. Translating gives CASSLLISGVYNEQFF.

The rearrangement uses TRBV29-1 and TRBJ1-4; D uncertain. Germline V gene lookup returns CDR1 SQVTM and CDR2 ANQGSEA. The CDR3 totals 11 residues. V was cut by 8 bases and J by 8 bases, with 12 bases left in between. The CDR3 loop is CSSLVGEKLFF. In DNA form, the CDR3 reads TGCAGCTCCCTAGTAGGAGAAAAACTGTTTTTT.

V and J are TRBV7-2 and TRBJ1-6; 7 nucleotides align to TRBD1. Trimming removed 7 bases from V and 7 bases from J; junction bases left unmatched: 7. The CDR3 consists of 14 residues. From germline, CDR1 is SGHTA and CDR2 FQGNSA. This chain's CDR3 is CASTYRQGNSPLHF. Written as DNA, the CDR3 is TGTGCCAGCACCTATCGACAGGGAAATTCACCCCTCCACTTT. Variable domain in full (rest from reference TRBV7-2 and TRBJ1-6): GAGVSQSPSNKVTEKGKDVELRCDPISGHTALYWYRQSLGQGLEFLIYFQGNSAPDKSGLPSDRFSAERTGGSVSTLTIQRTQQEDSAVYLCASTYRQGNSPLHFGNGTRLTVT.

This chain links TRBV7-2 with TRBJ2-5, with no clear D. Trimming pared 6 bases from V and 2 bases from J, leaving 7 bases between. The germline V gene encodes CDR1 SGHTA and CDR2 FQGNSA. The CDR3 extends over 12 amino acids. DNA of the CDR3: TGTGCCAGCAGATCACTTCAAGAGACCCAGTACTTC. Its translation: CASRSLQETQYF.

The gene calls are TRBV18 and TRBJ2-2; the D gene is possibly TRBD1 (6 bases). The CDR3 has 15 residues. Germline V gene lookup returns CDR1 KGHSH and CDR2 LQKENI. V gave up 2 bases and J gave up 1 base, with 8 bases separating them. The CDR3 sequence: CASSPVRGNTGELFF. The CDR3 DNA reads as TGTGCCAGCTCACCAGTCAGGGGGAACACCGGGGAGCTGTTTTTT.

The chain carries TRBV12-3 or TRBV12-4 and TRBJ1-2, with D unresolved. This CDR3 contains 11 residues. Between the trimmed V and J ends, which lost 5 bases and 4 bases, there was a span of 5 bases. CDR3: CASSQLYGYTF. In DNA, the CDR3 is TGTGCCAGCAGTCAACTCTATGGCTACACCTTC.

This clone was picked up one time. This chain joins TRBV10-2 and TRBJ2-3; a possible D gene is TRBD1 (5 bases). This CDR3 has 14 amino acids. Per the germline V gene, CDR1 is WSHSY and CDR2 is SAAADI. V lost 1 base and J 3 bases, leaving 8 bases between the germline ends. DNA of the CDR3: TGCGCCAGCAGTGAGTTGACAGTAACAGATACGCAGTATTTT. Protein product: CASSELTVTDTQYF.

This clone was found once. V and J are TRBV10-3 and TRBJ2-1; TRBD2 matches at 7 bases. V trimming: 2 bases; J trimming: 4 bases; junction bases outside the gene matches: 5. This CDR3 comprises 15 residues. Germline V gives CDR1 ENHRY, CDR2 SYGVKD. This chain's CDR3 is CAISEASGRYNEQFF. CDR3 DNA sequence: TGTGCCATCAGTGAGGCTAGCGGTAGGTACAATGAGCAGTTCTTC.

This clone was counted only a few times. The chain employs TRBV7-2 and TRBJ2-2; 11 bases match TRBD1. The CDR3 is made up of 15 amino acids. V lost 5 bases and J lost 6; bases outside the gene matches: 5. CDR1 and CDR2 (germline): SGHTA, FQGNSA. CDR3 in DNA: TGTGCCAGCAGCCCCGGGACAGGGGGACCCGGGGAGCTGTTTTTT. It yields the protein CASSPGTGGPGELFF.

This rearrangement joins TRBV3-1 (or the pseudogene TRBV3-2) to TRBJ2-7, with D tentatively TRBD2 (5 bases). The V and J ends lost 2 bases and 2 bases respectively, with 19 bases between them. Looked up from germline, CDR1 is LGHDT and CDR2 is YNNKEL (reference sequence). The CDR3 totals 17 residues. CDR3 loop: CASSQKLSGIRAYEQYF. The DNA for the CDR3 is TGTGCCAGCAGCCAAAAACTATCCGGGATCAGAGCCTACGAGCAGTACTTC.

This chain connects TRBV2 to TRBJ1-5, with TRBD1 identical over 8 bases. V trimming: 5 bases; J trimming: 4 bases; junction bases outside the gene matches: 4. Per the germline V gene, CDR1 is SNHLY and CDR2 is FYNNEI. The CDR3 contains 14 residues. Here the CDR3 reads CASSWTGTNQPQHF. CDR3 nucleotide sequence: TGTGCCAGCAGTTGGACAGGGACGAATCAGCCCCAGCATTTT.

This sequence joins TRBV4-1 and TRBJ1-2; D is undetermined. Germline CDR1 MGHRA, CDR2 YSYEKL. With 4 bases removed from V and 5 bases from J, the gap between germline ends came to 17 bases. This CDR3 is 15 amino acids long. This CDR3 reads CASSPSVTELYGYTF. CDR3 DNA sequence: TGCGCCAGCAGCCCCTCCGTAACAGAACTGTATGGCTACACCTTC.

The chain joins TRBV12-5 to TRBJ2-5; TRBD1 agrees at 11 bases. The J segment lost 2 bases and the V segment lost 0 bases, leaving 20 bases of the junction unmatched. There are 22 residues in the CDR3. Germline loops: CDR1 LGHNT, CDR2 FRNRAP. Here the CDR3 DNA reads TGTGCTAGTGGTTTGGTATTAAATCTGGGGACAGGGGGGATAACGGGTCAAGAGACCCAGTACTTC. Encoded protein: CASGLVLNLGTGGITGQETQYF. Full variable domain (rest looked up from reference TRBV12-5 and TRBJ2-5): DARVTQTPRHKVTEMGQEVTMRCQPILGHNTVFWYRQTMMQGLELLAYFRNRAPLDDSGMPKDRFSAEMPDATLATLKIQPSEPRDSAVYFCASGLVLNLGTGGITGQETQYFGPGTRLLVL.

The table lists this clone with a few counts. J is TRBJ1-2 and V is TRBV30; weak D call: TRBD1 (6 bases). V was clipped by 1 base and J by 0 bases, with 12 bases between them. This CDR3 region has 15 residues. Germline loops: CDR1 GTSNPN, CDR2 SVGIG (reference sequence). CDR3 residues: CAWSGTGPSNYGYTF. The CDR3 DNA is TGTGCCTGGAGTGGAACAGGGCCCTCTAACTATGGCTACACCTTC.

The chain recombines TRBV6-5 with TRBJ1-2; D possibly corresponds to TRBD1 (6 bases). This CDR3 comprises 14 residues. The germline CDR1 and CDR2 sequences are MNHEY and SVGAGI. The germline V and J ends were trimmed by 4 bases and 4 bases, with 13 bases remaining between them. The CDR3: CASSSPGGGYGYTF. The CDR3 DNA reads as TGTGCCAGCAGTTCCCCGGGGGGCGGCTATGGCTACACCTTC.

This clone was found a few times. The V and J genes are TRBV7-3 and TRBJ2-1; D is possibly TRBD2 (5 bases). The V and J ends lost 1 base and 9 bases respectively, with 19 bases between them. The CDR3 has 16 residues. The germline gives CDR1 SGHTA, CDR2 FQGTGA. CDR3 protein: CASSLKARGGSSEQFF. As DNA, the CDR3 is TGTGCCAGCAGCTTAAAGGCCCGTGGCGGGTCCAGTGAGCAGTTCTTC.

This chain joins TRBV10-3 and TRBJ2-1; 9 bases fit TRBD1. The CDR3 length is 15 residues. Trimming removed 10 bases from V and 4 bases from J; junction bases left unmatched: 11. Germline-derived CDR1 and CDR2 are ENHRY and SYGVKD. The CDR3 coding sequence is TGTGCCACCCTTGAACCGACAGGGGGATACAATGAGCAGTTCTTC. Its translation: CATLEPTGGYNEQFF.

This chain links TRBV7-3 with TRBJ2-5; TRBD1 matches at 8 bases. Germline lookup yields CDR1 SGHTA and CDR2 FQGTGA. This CDR3 has 15 amino acids. V shed 5 bases and J 5 bases; nucleotides not matched to a gene: 10. The CDR3 is CASSPQGARVETQYF. The CDR3 DNA follows: TGTGCCAGCAGCCCCCAGGGGGCCCGGGTGGAGACCCAGTACTTC. The variable domain in full, with the rest retrieved from reference TRBV7-3 and TRBJ2-5, is GAGVSQTPSNKVTEKGKYVELRCDPISGHTALYWYRQSLGQGPEFLIYFQGTGAADDSGLPNDRFFAVRPEGSVSTLKIQRTERGDSAVYLCASSPQGARVETQYFGPGTRLLVL.

The chain recombines TRBV10-2 with TRBJ1-5; D unclear. CDR3 length: 14 residues. Germline lookup yields CDR1 WSHSY and CDR2 SAAADI. V gave up 4 bases and J gave up 5 bases, with 12 bases separating them. This CDR3 reads CASSGSSLDQPQHF. The CDR3 coding sequence is TGCGCCAGCAGTGGGAGCAGCTTAGATCAGCCCCAGCATTTT.

This chain links TRBV4-2 with TRBJ2-6; TRBD2 is a possible D gene (7 bases). The CDR3 spans 20 residues. Per the germline V gene, CDR1 is LGHNA and CDR2 is YNFKEQ. Trimming left V 2 bases short and J 0 bases short, with 20 bases between. The CDR3 sequence is CASSQTVPGGGGSGANVLTF. CDR3 coding DNA: TGTGCCAGCAGCCAAACCGTACCGGGGGGCGGGGGCTCTGGGGCCAACGTCCTGACTTTC.